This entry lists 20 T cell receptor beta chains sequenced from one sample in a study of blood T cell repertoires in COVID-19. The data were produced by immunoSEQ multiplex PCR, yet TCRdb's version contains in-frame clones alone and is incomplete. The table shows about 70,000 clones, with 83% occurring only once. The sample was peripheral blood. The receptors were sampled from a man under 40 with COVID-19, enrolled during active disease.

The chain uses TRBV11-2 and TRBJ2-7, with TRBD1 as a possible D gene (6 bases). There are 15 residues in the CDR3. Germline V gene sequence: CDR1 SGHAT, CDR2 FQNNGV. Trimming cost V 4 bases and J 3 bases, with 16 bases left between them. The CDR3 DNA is TGTGCCAGCAGCTCCCAACAGGGAAAAGGCTACGAGCAGTACTTC. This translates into CASSSQQGKGYEQYF.

The CDR3 region is CASSLYQGAIDEQYF. The CDR3 nucleotides read TGTGCCAGCAGTTTATATCAGGGGGCGATCGACGAGCAGTACTTC. V usage is TRBV28 and J usage is TRBJ2-7; 8 bases agree with TRBD1. V dropped 1 base and J dropped 5; count of bases not matched to a gene: 7. The CDR3 is 15 amino acids. The V gene's germline CDR1 is MDHEN and CDR2 SYDVKM.

The CDR3 DNA sequence: TGTGCCAGCAGTTACTCAGAGTCTGGAGGGACTGAAGCTTTCTTT. Its protein is CASSYSESGGTEAFF. The rearrangement joins TRBV6-2 or TRBV6-3 to TRBJ1-1, with D unclear. V gave up 0 bases and J gave up 5 bases, with 13 bases separating them. The length of the CDR3 is 15 residues. The V gene's germline CDR1 is MNHEY and CDR2 SVGEGT.

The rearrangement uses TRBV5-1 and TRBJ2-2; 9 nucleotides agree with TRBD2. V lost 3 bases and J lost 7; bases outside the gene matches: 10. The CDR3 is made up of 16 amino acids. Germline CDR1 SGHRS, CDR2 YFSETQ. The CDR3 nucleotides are TGCGCCAGCAGCTCAACTTTAGCGGGAGCGGTCGGGGAGCTGTTTTTT. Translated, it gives CASSSTLAGAVGELFF.

The CDR3 region is CASSLVPKNTEAFF. For the CDR3, the DNA is TGTGCCAGCAGCTTAGTCCCAAAAAACACTGAAGCTTTCTTT. The chain recombines TRBV7-2 with TRBJ1-1; no clear D. The CDR3 extends over 14 amino acids. Deletions cut 1 base from V and 2 bases from J, with 8 bases between. Germline CDR1 SGHTA, CDR2 FQGNSA.

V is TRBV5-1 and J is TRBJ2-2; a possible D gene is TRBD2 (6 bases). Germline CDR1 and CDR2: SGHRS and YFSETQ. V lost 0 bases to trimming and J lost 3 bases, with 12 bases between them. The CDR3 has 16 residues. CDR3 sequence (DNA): TGCGCCAGCAGCTTGGGGTGGACGGGGGACACCGGGGAGCTGTTTTTT. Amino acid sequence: CASSLGWTGDTGELFF.

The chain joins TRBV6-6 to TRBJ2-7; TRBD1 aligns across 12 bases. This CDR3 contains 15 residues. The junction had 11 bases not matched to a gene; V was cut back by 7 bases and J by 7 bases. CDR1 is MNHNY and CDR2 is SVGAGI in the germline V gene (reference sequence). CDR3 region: CASTGRDRGLWEQYF. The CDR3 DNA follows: TGTGCCAGCACCGGACGGGACAGGGGGCTTTGGGAGCAGTACTTC.

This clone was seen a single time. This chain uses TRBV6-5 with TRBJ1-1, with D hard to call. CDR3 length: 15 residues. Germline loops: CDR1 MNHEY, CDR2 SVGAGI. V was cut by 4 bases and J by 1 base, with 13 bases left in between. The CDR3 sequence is CASSWFFNSNTEAFF. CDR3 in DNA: TGTGCCAGCAGTTGGTTTTTTAACTCGAACACTGAAGCTTTCTTT.

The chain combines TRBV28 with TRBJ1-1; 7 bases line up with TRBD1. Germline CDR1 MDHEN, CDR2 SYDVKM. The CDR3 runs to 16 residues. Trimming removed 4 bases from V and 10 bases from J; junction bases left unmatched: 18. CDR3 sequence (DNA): TGTGCCAGCAGTTCAAATACATGGGGACAGCACCCCGGAGCTTTCTTT. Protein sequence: CASSSNTWGQHPGAFF.

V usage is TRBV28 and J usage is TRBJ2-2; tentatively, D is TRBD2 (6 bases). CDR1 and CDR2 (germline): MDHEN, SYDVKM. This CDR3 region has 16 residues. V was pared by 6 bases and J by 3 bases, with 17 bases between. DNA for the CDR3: TGTGCCAGCAGGATAGTGAGGTGGGAGGACACCGGGGAGCTGTTTTTT. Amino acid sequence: CASRIVRWEDTGELFF.

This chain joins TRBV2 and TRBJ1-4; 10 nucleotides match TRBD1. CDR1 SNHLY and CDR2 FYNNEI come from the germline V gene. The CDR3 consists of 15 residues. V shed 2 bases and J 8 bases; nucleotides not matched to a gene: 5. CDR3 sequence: CASSETRQGAEKLFF. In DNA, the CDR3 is TGTGCCAGCAGTGAAACCCGACAGGGGGCCGAAAAACTGTTTTTT.

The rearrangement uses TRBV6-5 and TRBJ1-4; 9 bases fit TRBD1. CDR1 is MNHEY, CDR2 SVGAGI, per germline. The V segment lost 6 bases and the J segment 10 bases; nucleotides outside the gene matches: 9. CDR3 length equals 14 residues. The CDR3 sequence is CASRRAGQGGKLFF. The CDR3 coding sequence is TGTGCCAGCAGGCGGGCGGGACAGGGAGGAAAACTGTTTTTT.

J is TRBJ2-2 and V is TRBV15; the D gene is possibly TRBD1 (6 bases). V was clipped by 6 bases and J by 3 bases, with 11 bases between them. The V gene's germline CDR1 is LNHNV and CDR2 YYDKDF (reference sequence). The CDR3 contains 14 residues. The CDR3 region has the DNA TGTGCCACCAGGAGACAGGTTGACACCGGGGAGCTGTTTTTT. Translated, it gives CATRRQVDTGELFF.

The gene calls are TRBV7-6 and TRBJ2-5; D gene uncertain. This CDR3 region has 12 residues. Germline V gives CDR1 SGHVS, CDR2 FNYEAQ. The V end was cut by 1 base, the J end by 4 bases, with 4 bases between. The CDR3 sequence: CASSLDGETQYF. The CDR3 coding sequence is TGTGCCAGCAGCTTAGACGGAGAGACCCAGTACTTC.

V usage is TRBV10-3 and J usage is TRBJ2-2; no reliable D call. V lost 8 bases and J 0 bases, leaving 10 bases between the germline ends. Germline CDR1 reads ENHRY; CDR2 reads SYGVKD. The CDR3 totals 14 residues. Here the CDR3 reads CAIGGSANTGELFF. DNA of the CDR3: TGTGCCATCGGTGGCAGCGCGAACACCGGGGAGCTGTTTTTT.

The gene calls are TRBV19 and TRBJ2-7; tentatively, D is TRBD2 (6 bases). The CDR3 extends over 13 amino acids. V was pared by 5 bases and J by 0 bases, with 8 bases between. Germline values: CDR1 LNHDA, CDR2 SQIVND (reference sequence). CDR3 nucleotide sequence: TGTGCCAGTAGTGGAGGGAGCTCCTACGAGCAGTACTTC. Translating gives CASSGGSSYEQYF.

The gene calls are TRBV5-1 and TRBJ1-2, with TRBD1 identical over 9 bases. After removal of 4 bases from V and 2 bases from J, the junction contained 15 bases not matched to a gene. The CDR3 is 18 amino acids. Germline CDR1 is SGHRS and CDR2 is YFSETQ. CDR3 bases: TGCGCCAGCAGCACTGAACCTTTTCCCGGGACAGGGAACTATGGCTACACCTTC. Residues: CASSTEPFPGTGNYGYTF.

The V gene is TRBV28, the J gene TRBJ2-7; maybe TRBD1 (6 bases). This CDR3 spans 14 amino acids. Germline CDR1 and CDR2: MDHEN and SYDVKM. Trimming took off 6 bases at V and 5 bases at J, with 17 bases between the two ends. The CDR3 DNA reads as TGTGCCAGCAGCCTGGGACAAGTCAACGACGAGCAGTACTTC. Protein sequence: CASSLGQVNDEQYF.

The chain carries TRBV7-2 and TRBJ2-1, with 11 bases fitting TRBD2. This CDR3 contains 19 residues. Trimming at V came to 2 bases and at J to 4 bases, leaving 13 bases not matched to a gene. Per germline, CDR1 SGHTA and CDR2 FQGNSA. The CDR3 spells CASSLKGSGTSGIYNEQFF. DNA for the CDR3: TGTGCCAGCAGCTTAAAGGGGAGCGGGACTAGCGGTATTTACAATGAGCAGTTCTTC.

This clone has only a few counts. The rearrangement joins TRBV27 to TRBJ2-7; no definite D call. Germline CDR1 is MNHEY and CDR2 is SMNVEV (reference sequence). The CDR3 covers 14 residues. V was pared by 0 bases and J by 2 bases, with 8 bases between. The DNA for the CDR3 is TGTGCCAGCAGTTTATCGACACCGGCCTACGAGCAGTACTTC. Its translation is CASSLSTPAYEQYF.